This T cell receptor (beta chain) was documented in a study of T cell repertoires in ileal Crohn's disease. Measured with immunoSEQ multiplex PCR; TCRdb has only the in-frame clones, and not every one. The sample carries 6,000 or so clones, more than 70% recorded once. Trimming cost V 7 bases and J 7 bases, with 10 bases left between them. CDR3 length equals 11 residues. The germline CDR1 and CDR2 sequences are SNHLY and FYNNEI. This clone was detected a few times. Eligibility required adulthood, ileal or ileocolonic Crohn's disease and indicated ileocolonic resection. The rearrangement joins TRBV2 to TRBJ1-1, with D possibly TRBD1 on 5 matching bases. Sequences were obtained from ileal tissue. The clonotype originates from an adult with Crohn's disease. The CDR3 spells CASKEGNEAFF. The CDR3 region has the DNA TGTGCCAGCAAGGAGGGGAATGAAGCTTTCTTT.